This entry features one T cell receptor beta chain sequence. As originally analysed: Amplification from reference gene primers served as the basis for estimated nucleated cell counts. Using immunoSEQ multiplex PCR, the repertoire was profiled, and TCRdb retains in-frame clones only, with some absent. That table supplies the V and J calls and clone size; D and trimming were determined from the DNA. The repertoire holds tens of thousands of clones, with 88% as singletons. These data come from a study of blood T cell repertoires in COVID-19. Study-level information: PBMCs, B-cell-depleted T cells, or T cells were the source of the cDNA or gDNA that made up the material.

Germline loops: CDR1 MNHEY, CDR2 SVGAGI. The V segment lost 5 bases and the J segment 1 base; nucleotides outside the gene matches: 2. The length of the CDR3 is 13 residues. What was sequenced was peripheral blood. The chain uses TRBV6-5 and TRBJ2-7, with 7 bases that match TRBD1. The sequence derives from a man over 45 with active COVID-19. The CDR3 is CASSPGQSYEQYF. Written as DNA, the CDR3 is TGTGCCAGCAGTCCGGGACAGTCCTACGAGCAGTACTTC.